This T cell receptor (beta chain) is from a study of shared clonotypes between healthy human individuals. Study in general: CD4 naive and memory got three plates each, CD8 naive two, CD8 memory one.

Regarding the study as a whole: In having few donors, the study represented limited genetic and exposure-history diversity. The four-donor shared clonotypes exceeded non-shared clonotypes in generation probability, with non-shared ones scoring lower. Naive subsets, compared against memory subsets, generally had larger estimated richness values.

Germline assignment: CDR1 SGHAT and CDR2 FQNNGV. This CDR3 is 11 amino acids long. Trimming took off 5 bases at V and 13 bases at J, with 11 bases between the two ends. The table came from immunoSEQ multiplex PCR; TCRdb's copy has only in-frame clones and leaves some out. Among millions of clones, around nine tenths were seen once, and the ten largest hold under 0.15%. A remark on this clone: Antigen unknown.

The sequenced material came from naive CD4+ T cells sorted from blood. Subset specified: CD45RA+ positively selected. The clonotype was recovered from a man younger than 35 in good health. This chain links TRBV11-2 with TRBJ2-2; maybe TRBD2 (5 bases). The CDR3 nucleotides read TGTGCCAGCAGCCTCGGGGTTGTGCTGTTTTTT. It specifies CASSLGVVLFF. Full variable domain (rest looked up from reference TRBV11-2 and TRBJ2-2): EAGVAQSPRYKIIEKRQSVAFWCNPISGHATLYWYQQILGQGPKLLIQFQNNGVVDDSQLPKDRFSAERLKGVDSTLKIQPAKLEDSAVYLCASSLGVVLFFGEGSRLTVL.